This T cell receptor (beta chain) was profiled in a study of T cell repertoires in cytomegalovirus infection. Study information: The public TCR beta signatures pointed to both CMV infection and matching HLA type. General study results and limits: Pooled public TCR beta family frequency picked out CMV carriers with the relevant HLA. Ex vivo, HLA-C-restricted CMV-specific TCR beta clonotypes prevailed over the rest of the response.

One entry per CDR3 protein results from TCRdb running MiXCR on the reads. This sample has 400,000 or so distinct CDR3 sequences, with 15% to 20% found just once. Germline V gives CDR1 SGHVS, CDR2 FQNEAQ. Trimming pared 2 bases from V and 9 bases from J, leaving 29 bases between. The CDR3 sequence is 19 residues long. This clonotype occurred many times. Its specificity is not known. This sequence was found in a human donor in good health (CMV status not recorded). Some clones in this sample may be carry-over from other donors' samples. The chain is built from TRBV7-8 and TRBJ2-1; perhaps D is TRBD1 or TRBD2 (9 bases each). Sequenced input: PBMCs. CDR3 nucleotide sequence: TGTGCCAGCAGCTTATCCGGGACAGGGAAGGTAGCGGGAGTAGCTGAGCAGTTCTTC. Residues: CASSLSGTGKVAGVAEQFF.